This TCR beta chain was captured by sequencing in a study of T cells in Graves' hyperthyroidism and ophthalmopathy. The TCR beta CDR3 regions underwent amplification using RNA transcripts as the source. The primer set for the first-round RT-PCR of the TCR CDR3 was HTBI. In TCRdb, the multiplex PCR reads were re-called with MiXCR into one record per CDR3 protein. The profile shows hundreds of thousands of distinct CDR3 sequences, roughly 14% of them singletons. Exclusion followed for patients with uncontrolled infection, other autoimmune disease, pregnancy or lactation. Each diagnosis drew on symptoms, thyroxine, TRAb, thyroid ultrasound and orbital computed tomography findings. General study points: Most thyroid clonotypes with frequency above 0.001 were detected in blood.

At least ten counts were recorded for this clonotype. The antigen is not known. CDR1 and CDR2 (germline): ENHRY, SYGVKD. There are 14 residues in the CDR3. Trimming stripped 10 bases from V and 9 bases from J, with 19 bases between. Specimen: blood. This chain joins TRBV10-3 and TRBJ1-6; perhaps TRBD1 as D (6 bases). This clonotype was obtained from a woman aged 40-49 years with Graves' ophthalmopathy. The CDR3 region is CATQNRVESSPLHF. The DNA for the CDR3 is TGTGCCACCCAGAACAGGGTTGAGAGTTCACCCCTCCACTTT.